Presented here are 2 T cell receptor beta chains from one specimen sequenced in a study of vaccination and CD4 T cells after COVID-19. Treatment specified: roughly 10-day PBMC culture with coronavirus spike peptide pools or control peptides (ViraFEST assay). What these receptors recognize is not known. Cultured CD4+ T-cell DNA underwent Oncomine TCR Beta short-read sequencing. Each CDR3 protein is one row after TCRdb ran MiXCR on the PCR reads. The sample consists of 9,000 to 15,000 distinct CDR3 sequences, approximately 53% of them appearing once. The sample was CD4+ T cells from blood, cultured in vitro. Every receptor here comes from a human donor who had recovered from COVID-19.

The chain has TRBV12-3 or TRBV12-4 and TRBJ1-2, with 7 bases matching TRBD1. The ends lost 6 bases at V and 8 bases at J; junction bases unmatched: 9. The CDR3 has 13 residues. The CDR3 DNA reads TGTGCCAGCAGGGAGGGGACAGCCCGGGGCTACACCTTC. Protein: CASREGTARGYTF.

This clonotype was counted only a few times. This chain connects TRBV20-1 to TRBJ2-3, with a weak D call TRBD1 (6 bases). The CDR3 is made up of 14 amino acids. Looked up from germline, CDR1 is DFQATT and CDR2 is SNEGSKA (reference sequence). Trimming cost V 2 bases and J 10 bases, with 19 bases left between them. The CDR3 region has the DNA TGCAGTGCTAGACCTGGCCGGGACATCGGTTCGCAGTATTTT. Its translation: CSARPGRDIGSQYF.